The 30 T cell receptor beta chains below all came from one sample that was sequenced in a study of response to subunit inactivated influenza vaccine. One entry per CDR3 protein results from TCRdb running MiXCR on the RT-PCR reads. The data contain around 650,000 distinct CDR3 sequences, 15% to 18% of them singletons. The sequencing here drew on PBMCs from blood, taken 11 to 12 days after vaccination. These receptors were taken from a man between 50 and 59 years old who received an inactivated influenza vaccine.

This clonotype was counted between two and nine times. The chain carries TRBV7-3 and TRBJ2-1, with 8 bases lining up with TRBD1. Germline CDR1 and CDR2: SGHTA and FQGTGA. This CDR3 is built from 17 residues. Trimming removed 0 bases from V and 4 bases from J; junction bases left unmatched: 8. This chain's CDR3 is CASSLTDRDKYYNEQFF. DNA of the CDR3: TGTGCCAGCAGCTTAACGGACAGGGATAAATATTACAATGAGCAGTTCTTC.

V and J are TRBV10-3 and TRBJ2-1; D not resolved. The V gene's germline CDR1 is ENHRY and CDR2 SYGVKD. V gave up 9 bases and J gave up 9 bases, with 9 bases separating them. This CDR3 is 10 amino acids long. This CDR3 is CAIKRCEQFF. The CDR3 bases are TGTGCCATTAAACGGTGTGAGCAGTTCTTC.

V is TRBV7-2 and J is TRBJ2-3; the match to TRBD2 covers 8 bases. CDR1 is SGHTA and CDR2 is FQGNSA in the germline V gene. The CDR3 has 15 residues. After removal of 2 bases from V and 4 bases from J, the junction contained 5 bases not matched to a gene. The CDR3 loop reads CASSLRRGEADTQYF. The CDR3 DNA follows: TGTGCCAGCAGCTTAAGGCGGGGGGAGGCAGATACGCAGTATTTT.

The genes are TRBV6-5 and TRBJ1-5; 7 bases align to TRBD1. Germline CDR1 reads MNHEY; CDR2 reads SVGAGI. There are 14 residues in the CDR3. Trimming took 4 bases from V and 3 from J; bases not matched to a gene: 3. The CDR3 sequence is CASSSGQYNQPQHF. The CDR3 region has the DNA TGTGCCAGCAGTTCGGGACAGTACAATCAGCCCCAGCATTTT.

The chain joins TRBV9 to TRBJ2-1; D is undetermined. The germline CDR1 and CDR2 sequences are SGDLS and YYNGEE. The V end lost 3 bases, the J end lost 7 bases, and 11 bases lay between the germline ends. This CDR3 is 13 amino acids long. The CDR3 loop is CASSAPRSNEQFF. CDR3 sequence (DNA): TGTGCCAGCAGCGCCCCACGCTCGAATGAGCAGTTCTTC.

This clonotype was picked up a small number of times. The chain has TRBV15 and TRBJ2-6; D unclear. Germline CDR1 is LNHNV and CDR2 is YYDKDF (reference sequence). The CDR3 contains 16 residues. V gave up 4 bases and J gave up 0 bases, with 10 bases separating them. The CDR3 is CATSILQSSGANVLTF. The CDR3 region has the DNA TGTGCCACCAGCATACTACAGAGCTCTGGGGCCAACGTCCTGACTTTC.

This clonotype was detected a few times. J is TRBJ1-4 and V is TRBV7-9; 7 bases fit TRBD1. The germline V gene encodes CDR1 SEHNR and CDR2 FQNEAQ (reference sequence). The CDR3 sequence is 14 residues long. Trimming cost V 5 bases and J 8 bases; bases outside gene matches: 8. This chain's CDR3 is CASSIEDRVEKLFF. The CDR3 coding sequence is TGTGCCAGCAGCATTGAAGACAGGGTCGAAAAACTGTTTTTT.

The chain recombines TRBV20-1 with TRBJ2-5, with D tentatively TRBD2 (6 bases). The CDR3 runs 16 residues. Germline V lookup: CDR1 DFQATT, CDR2 SNEGSKA (reference sequence). V dropped 3 bases and J dropped 5 bases, with 22 bases sitting between them. This CDR3 reads CSASLFGDWGRETQYF. CDR3 in DNA: TGCAGTGCTAGTCTTTTTGGGGACTGGGGTCGGGAGACCCAGTACTTC.

The table lists this clonotype with a few counts. This chain joins TRBV19 and TRBJ2-7, with a possible D match to TRBD1 (6 bases). From germline, CDR1 is LNHDA and CDR2 SQIVND (reference sequence). With 5 bases removed from V and 3 bases from J, the gap between germline ends came to 17 bases. This CDR3 has 15 residues. CDR3 region: CASSAEFGQFYEQYF. For the CDR3, the DNA is TGTGCCAGTAGTGCAGAATTTGGACAGTTCTACGAGCAGTACTTC.

This clonotype was seen only a few times. CDR3 residues: CASSRAGTGGYNEQFF. As DNA, the CDR3 is TGTGCCAGCAGCAGGGCCGGGACAGGGGGATACAATGAGCAGTTCTTC. The chain joins TRBV21-1 to TRBJ2-1; the tabulated D call, TRBD1, remains unverified against the DNA. TRBV21-1 is an annotated pseudogene. This CDR3 has 16 residues.

The table lists this clonotype with many counts. V gene TRBV12-3 or TRBV12-4 combines with J gene TRBJ2-2; D is undetermined. V lost 7 bases to trimming and J lost 0 bases, with 9 bases between them. The CDR3 is made up of 14 amino acids. The CDR3 region is CASTRTANTGELFF. The CDR3 bases are TGTGCCAGCACGCGGACGGCGAACACCGGGGAGCTGTTTTTT.

This clonotype has a handful of counts. The chain has TRBV5-6 and TRBJ1-1; D not certain. V was clipped by 2 bases and J by 11 bases, with 16 bases between them. Germline lookup yields CDR1 SGHDT and CDR2 YYEEEE. The CDR3 runs 13 residues. CDR3 residues: CASSFSGNGRAFF. The CDR3 DNA reads as TGTGCCAGCAGCTTTTCGGGGAATGGCCGGGCTTTCTTT.

This clonotype occurred many times. The chain couples TRBV20-1 to TRBJ2-3; 10 bases line up with TRBD1. V gave up 5 bases and J gave up 5 bases; unmatched junction bases: 13. The CDR3 extends over 16 amino acids. Germline-derived CDR1 and CDR2 are DFQATT and SNEGSKA (reference sequence). The CDR3 sequence: CSAYPSSGQGIDTQYF. CDR3 nucleotides: TGCAGTGCTTACCCTTCATCGGGACAGGGGATAGATACGCAGTATTTT.

The CDR3 protein is CASTGRGVGELFF. The CDR3 DNA sequence: TGTGCCAGCACGGGGCGGGGGGTCGGGGAGCTGTTTTTT. The rearrangement joins TRBV25-1 to TRBJ2-2; 8 bases are shared with TRBD2. V shed 7 bases, J shed 7 bases, and the junction held 5 bases outside the gene matches. The CDR3 contains 13 residues. From germline, CDR1 is MGHDK and CDR2 SYGVNS.

As regards this clonotype: Sequence at one end of the junction differs from germline and may be a read error. The rearrangement joins TRBV20-1 to TRBJ2-6, with 8 bases that match TRBD1. Looked up from germline, CDR1 is DFQATT and CDR2 is SNEGSKA (reference sequence). The CDR3 totals 15 residues. DNA of the CDR3: TGCAGTGCTATCCCAGGGGGCTCTGGGGCCAACATCCTGACTTTC. As protein: CSAIPGGSGANILTF.

This clonotype was seen many times. This chain joins TRBV29-1 and TRBJ1-1; D is ambiguous. Germline-derived CDR1 and CDR2 are SQVTM and ANQGSEA. Trimming left V 3 bases short and J 11 bases short, with 4 bases between. This CDR3 has 8 residues. The CDR3 DNA is TGCAGCGTTGAGGGGGCTTTCTTT. Protein product: CSVEGAFF. Supplemented by reference TRBV29-1 and TRBJ1-1, the full variable domain reads SAVISQKPSRDICQRGTSLTIQCQVDSQVTMMFWYRQQPGQSLTLIATANQGSEATYESGFVIDKFPISRPNLTFSTLTVSNMSPEDSSIYLCSVEGAFFGQGTRLTVV.

In this sample, this clonotype turned up a few times. This rearrangement joins TRBV3-1 to TRBJ2-1; tentatively, D is TRBD2 (6 bases). Germline values: CDR1 LGHDT, CDR2 YNNKEL (reference sequence). Trimming took off 1 base at V and 6 bases at J, with 10 bases between the two ends. The CDR3 length is 14 residues. The CDR3 loop is CASSQASEGNEQFF. DNA of the CDR3: TGTGCCAGCAGCCAAGCTAGCGAGGGCAATGAGCAGTTCTTC.

This clonotype was seen a handful of times. The chain links TRBV11-1 to TRBJ2-6, with a tentative D call TRBD1 (6 bases). The CDR3 spans 18 residues. Germline V gene sequence: CDR1 SGHAT, CDR2 FQDESV (reference sequence). V shed 2 bases and J shed 1 base, with 15 bases lying between them. For the CDR3, the DNA is TGTGCCAGCAGCTTAACAGGGATTCGACTTTCTGGGGCCAACGTCCTGACTTTC. This gives the protein CASSLTGIRLSGANVLTF. The full variable domain, with the rest looked up from reference TRBV11-1 and TRBJ2-6, is EAEVAQSPRYKITEKSQAVAFWCDPISGHATLYWYRQILGQGPELLVQFQDESVVDDSQLPKDRFSAERLKGVDSTLKIQPAELGDSAMYLCASSLTGIRLSGANVLTFGAGSRLTVL.

V is TRBV29-1 and J is TRBJ2-3; possibly TRBD2 for D (5 bases). Germline V lookup: CDR1 SQVTM, CDR2 ANQGSEA. Trimming pared 6 bases from V and 0 bases from J, leaving 13 bases between. This CDR3 has 14 amino acids. DNA of the CDR3: TGCAGCGTGACCGGCGGGCGGAGCACAGATACGCAGTATTTT. Its translation is CSVTGGRSTDTQYF.

This clonotype was seen only a few times. The chain couples TRBV7-9 to TRBJ1-4; 9 bases fit TRBD1. This CDR3 contains 14 residues. Germline V gene lookup returns CDR1 SEHNR and CDR2 FQNEAQ (reference sequence). With 5 bases clipped from V and 8 bases from J, the junction kept 6 bases outside the gene matches. In DNA, the CDR3 is TGTGCCAGCAGCCTACACGGGACAGGGGAAAAACTGTTTTTT. This translates into CASSLHGTGEKLFF. Drawing the rest from reference TRBV7-9 and TRBJ1-4, the complete variable domain is DTGVSQNPRHKITKRGQNVTFRCDPISEHNRLYWYRQTLGQGPEFLTYFQNEAQLEKSRLLSDRFSAERPKGSFSTLEIQRTEQGDSAMYLCASSLHGTGEKLFFGSGTQLSVL.

This clonotype was counted only a few times. The chain recombines TRBV29-1 with TRBJ1-2; D remains ambiguous. The V gene's germline CDR1 is SQVTM and CDR2 ANQGSEA. V was trimmed by 7 bases and J by 7 bases, leaving 13 bases between them. The CDR3 has 11 residues. CDR3 bases: TGCAGCGCCCAAGGCACCTTTGGCTACACCTTC. It specifies CSAQGTFGYTF.

This clonotype appeared a few times. This sequence joins TRBV28 and TRBJ2-3; 7 positions match TRBD1. Germline assignment: CDR1 MDHEN and CDR2 SYDVKM. With 2 bases clipped from V and 7 bases from J, the junction kept 9 bases outside the gene matches. The CDR3 runs to 15 residues. CDR3 in amino acids: CASSLPGTVFYTQYF. The CDR3 DNA follows: TGTGCCAGCAGTTTACCCGGGACAGTGTTTTATACGCAGTATTTT.

V and J are TRBV12-3 or TRBV12-4 and TRBJ2-7; 10 bases match TRBD1. V shed 3 bases, J shed 1 base, and the junction held 6 bases outside the gene matches. This CDR3 is 16 amino acids long. The CDR3, as DNA: TGTGCCAGCAGTTTTAGTTGGGACAGGGGTTCCTACGAGCAGTACTTC. Translation gives CASSFSWDRGSYEQYF.

This clonotype showed up just a few times. V and J are TRBV2 and TRBJ2-2, with 13 bases fitting TRBD2. V gave up 5 bases and J gave up 5 bases; unmatched junction bases: 8. The germline CDR1 and CDR2 sequences are SNHLY and FYNNEI. The CDR3 totals 17 residues. CDR3 nucleotides: TGTGCCAGCAGTCGGACTAGCGGGGGCCCTAGGACCGGGGAGCTGTTTTTT. Translation gives CASSRTSGGPRTGELFF.

This clonotype was detected many times. The chain has TRBV4-3 and TRBJ1-3; no reliable D call. Trimming shortened V by 0 bases and J by 0 bases, and 12 bases separated the two germline ends. The CDR3 spans 17 residues. In germline, CDR1 is LGHNA, CDR2 YSLEER. CDR3 sequence (DNA): TGCGCCAGCAGCCAAGATCAAGCGAGTAGCTCTGGAAACACCATATATTTT. Protein product: CASSQDQASSSGNTIYF.

This sequence joins TRBV6-2 or TRBV6-3 and TRBJ2-7, with TRBD1 identical over 9 bases. This CDR3 is built from 14 residues. J lost 2 bases, V lost 6 bases, and 5 bases had no gene match. Germline CDR1 MNHEY, CDR2 SVGEGT. The CDR3 coding sequence is TGTGCCAGCAGAAAGAGGGACAGGGCCTACGAGCAGTACTTC. It is translated as CASRKRDRAYEQYF.

This clonotype has only a few counts. The chain employs TRBV7-6 and TRBJ2-5; 10 bases fit TRBD2. The V gene's germline CDR1 is SGHVS and CDR2 FNYEAQ. V dropped 3 bases and J dropped 4; count of bases not matched to a gene: 8. The CDR3 length is 16 residues. The CDR3 spells CASSLQREGRRETQYF. The CDR3 nucleotides are TGTGCCAGCAGCTTGCAGCGGGAGGGCCGTAGAGAGACCCAGTACTTC.

V and J are TRBV6-1 and TRBJ2-2; 14 bases align to TRBD2. Per the germline V gene, CDR1 is MNHNS and CDR2 is SASEGT. With 6 bases clipped from V and 6 bases from J, the junction kept 9 bases outside the gene matches. This CDR3 has 17 amino acids. The CDR3 DNA sequence: TGTGCCAGCAGCGGCAATCCGGGACTAGCGGGAGCCGGGGAGCTGTTTTTT. This translates into CASSGNPGLAGAGELFF.

This clonotype has a single count. A clone one base away is much larger, so this may be a read error. The chain uses TRBV2 and TRBJ2-3; the match to TRBD2 covers 7 bases. V trimming: 0 bases; J trimming: 5 bases; junction bases outside the gene matches: 2. The CDR3 runs 14 residues. Germline CDR1 is SNHLY and CDR2 is FYNNEI. This chain's CDR3 is CASSEAGGVDTQYF. The CDR3, as DNA: TGTGCCAGCAGTGAAGCGGGGGGGGTAGATACGCAGTATTTT.

This clonotype has only a few counts. V and J are TRBV20-1 and TRBJ2-1; a possible D gene is TRBD2 (5 bases). Germline-derived CDR1 and CDR2 are DFQATT and SNEGSKA (reference sequence). Trimming removed 0 bases from V and 8 bases from J, with 17 bases in between. The CDR3 covers 15 residues. CDR3 sequence (DNA): TGCAGTGCTAGAGATTTGAGGGCGCCTGGCGATGAGCAGTTCTTC. Translating gives CSARDLRAPGDEQFF.